This is a list of T cell receptor beta chains from one sample in a study of blood T cell repertoires in COVID-19. Generated by immunoSEQ multiplex PCR, the TCRdb table keeps only in-frame clones and is missing some. The repertoire holds some 200,000 clones, with more than 75% as singletons. The sequencing sample was made of peripheral blood. These receptors originate from a woman aged 45-65 years with active or convalescent COVID-19. Each CDR3 is given with its conserved first and last residue. The D gene is left open where the match is weak. Some rows mark clone size as missing; the rest say once, few, many or name a class of expanded clone.

clone_size	v_call	j_call	d_call	cdr3_aa	cdr3_nt
.	TRBV28	TRBJ2-5	TRBD2	CASRKTSDETQYF	TGTGCCAGCAGGAAGACTAGCGATGAGACCCAGTACTTC
.	TRBV10-1	TRBJ2-5	TRBD1	CTGTTGGPYQETQYF	TGCACGGGAACTACAGGGGGGCCGTACCAAGAGACCCAGTACTTC
.	TRBV4-1	TRBJ2-2	.	CASSHAEFLGELFF	TGCGCCAGCAGCCACGCAGAATTTCTCGGGGAGCTGTTTTTT
.	TRBV19	TRBJ2-7	TRBD2	CASTLGASGSYEQYF	TGTGCCAGTACCCTGGGGGCTAGCGGGAGCTACGAGCAGTACTTC
many	TRBV7-8	TRBJ1-4	.	CASSLRKLDSSSGKLFF	TGTGCCAGCAGCTTAAGAAAACTGGACAGTTCAAGCGGAAAACTGTTTTTT
.	TRBV2	TRBJ1-4	.	CASSEQGNEKLFF	TGTGCCAGCAGTGAGCAGGGAAATGAAAAACTGTTTTTT
.	TRBV4-2	TRBJ1-1	.	CASSPEGVGEYPEAFF	TGTGCCAGCAGCCCTGAGGGGGTCGGTGAATACCCTGAAGCTTTCTTT
.	TRBV11-2	TRBJ2-1	TRBD1	CASSLGHRGDPYNEQFF	TGTGCCAGCAGCTTAGGTCACAGGGGGGACCCTTACAATGAGCAGTTCTTC
many	TRBV11-3	TRBJ2-1	TRBD1	CASSLEIWGQGLNNEQFF	TGTGCCAGCAGCTTAGAAATTTGGGGACAGGGGCTTAACAATGAGCAGTTCTTC
.	TRBV7-8	TRBJ2-1	TRBD1	CASSGGQTYNEQFF	TGTGCCAGCAGCGGGGGACAGACATACAATGAGCAGTTCTTC
.	TRBV2	TRBJ1-2	.	CASSRGGDGYTF	TGTGCCAGCAGCCGAGGGGGGGATGGCTACACCTTC
.	TRBV15	TRBJ2-7	.	CATSRDGQSSYEQYF	TGTGCCACCAGCAGAGATGGACAGAGCTCCTACGAGCAGTACTTC
.	TRBV12-5	TRBJ2-5	TRBD1	CASGLVSTGVQETQYF	TGTGCTAGTGGTTTGGTAAGTACAGGGGTACAGGAGACCCAGTACTTC
.	TRBV1	TRBJ2-5	.	CTSSQAGGETQYF	TGCACCAGCAGCCAAGCAGGGGGAGAGACCCAGTACTTC
.	TRBV25-1	TRBJ1-1	TRBD1	CASSEGGQTEAFF	TGTGCCAGCAGTGAAGGGGGACAGACTGAAGCTTTCTTT
few	TRBV7-2	TRBJ1-5	.	CASSPPGVNQPQHF	TGTGCCAGCAGCCCACCGGGAGTCAATCAGCCCCAGCATTTT
.	TRBV20-1	TRBJ2-5	TRBD2	CSASPTGGFLAGGETQYF	TGCAGTGCTAGTCCTACCGGGGGATTTCTAGCGGGAGGGGAGACCCAGTACTTC
few	TRBV9	TRBJ1-1	.	CASSVLTDSTEAFF	TGTGCCAGCAGCGTACTGACGGACAGCACTGAAGCTTTCTTT
once	TRBV28	TRBJ1-2	.	CASSWGHRVPNYGYTF	TGTGCCAGCAGTTGGGGGCACAGGGTACCTAACTATGGCTACACCTTC
.	TRBV28	TRBJ1-4	.	CASSDREKLFF	TGTGCCAGCAGTGACAGGGAAAAACTGTTTTTT
few	TRBV7-6	TRBJ1-2	.	CASSLEQGPSYGYTF	TGTGCCAGCAGCTTGGAGCAGGGCCCTAGCTATGGCTACACCTTC
.	TRBV5-6	TRBJ1-2	.	CASSSLPGRYTF	TGTGCCAGCAGCTCGTTACCAGGGCGCTACACCTTC
.	TRBV2	TRBJ2-7	TRBD2	CASRDPSGGAGGSYEQYF	TGTGCCAGCAGGGACCCTAGCGGGGGGGCCGGGGGCTCCTACGAGCAGTACTTC
.	TRBV12-2	TRBJ1-5	.	CASRSWPRGQDLYSNQPQHF	TGTGCAAGTCGCTCATGGCCCCGGGGACAGGACCTCTATAGCAATCAGCCCCAGCATTTT
.	TRBV5-6	TRBJ1-2	.	CASSGVGVGYGYTF	TGTGCCAGCAGCGGGGTAGGGGTAGGCTATGGCTACACCTTC
many	TRBV19	TRBJ2-1	.	CASSSRQYNEQFF	TGTGCCAGTAGTAGTCGACAGTACAATGAGCAGTTCTTC
once	TRBV10-3	TRBJ2-5	TRBD1	CAISPRGQETQYF	TGTGCCATCAGTCCCAGGGGGCAAGAGACCCAGTACTTC
.	TRBV3-1/TRBV3-2	TRBJ2-5	TRBD2	CASRLAGGPGETQYF	TGTGCCAGCAGACTAGCGGGAGGGCCGGGGGAGACCCAGTACTTC
.	TRBV30	TRBJ1-3	.	CAWRFGMAFSGNTIYF	TGTGCCTGGAGATTCGGGATGGCGTTTTCTGGAAACACCATATATTTT
.	TRBV21-1	TRBJ2-7	.	CASRKARPYEQYF	TGTGCCAGCAGGAAGGCTAGACCCTACGAGCAGTACTTC
.	TRBV4-3	TRBJ1-3	.	CASSVTGPGNTIYF	TGCGCCAGCAGTGTAACAGGACCTGGAAACACCATATATTTT
.	TRBV4-2	TRBJ1-1	.	CASSRETGNTEAFF	TGTGCCAGCAGCCGGGAGACAGGGAACACTGAAGCTTTCTTT
.	TRBV7-2	TRBJ2-7	.	CASSVKGDFYEQYF	TGTGCCAGCAGCGTCAAGGGGGATTTCTACGAGCAGTACTTC
.	TRBV6-5	TRBJ2-3	.	CASRGRRVGTDTQYF	TGTGCCAGCAGGGGCCGCAGGGTTGGCACAGATACGCAGTATTTT
many	TRBV6-6	TRBJ2-2	.	CASSLQGPFTGELFF	TGTGCCAGCAGTCTACAGGGCCCCTTCACCGGGGAGCTGTTTTTT
.	TRBV11-2	TRBJ1-4	.	CASSPGPGEAKLFF	TGTGCCAGCAGCCCCGGGCCCGGGGAGGCAAAACTGTTTTTT
few	TRBV2	TRBJ1-5	TRBD1	CASSDSGGGQPQHF	TGTGCCAGCAGTGATTCAGGGGGAGGTCAGCCCCAGCATTTT
.	TRBV28	TRBJ1-5	.	CASSSGFQPQHF	TGTGCCAGCAGTTCAGGGTTTCAGCCCCAGCATTTT
.	TRBV3-1/TRBV3-2	TRBJ2-5	TRBD2	CASSYSQLAGAETQYF	TGTGCCAGCAGCTACAGCCAGCTAGCGGGAGCAGAGACCCAGTACTTC
.	TRBV7-9	TRBJ2-1	TRBD1	CASSLARTGGNEQFF	TGTGCCAGCAGCTTAGCCAGGACAGGGGGCAATGAGCAGTTCTTC
.	TRBV6-2/TRBV6-3	TRBJ2-5	.	CASSYSAQETQYF	TGTGCCAGCAGTTATAGCGCTCAAGAGACCCAGTACTTC
.	TRBV6-1	TRBJ1-1	.	CASSELSRSAFF	TGTGCCAGCAGTGAATTAAGTAGAAGTGCTTTCTTT
.	TRBV6-2/TRBV6-3	TRBJ1-2	TRBD1	CASSSTGQTNYGYTF	TGTGCCAGCAGCTCTACGGGACAGACTAACTATGGCTACACCTTC
.	TRBV6-5	TRBJ1-1	.	CASSYTSRGNTEAFF	TGTGCCAGCAGTTACACTTCCAGGGGGAACACTGAAGCTTTCTTT